Below, one TCR beta chain is given with its context. Germline V gene data show CDR1 as ENHRY and CDR2 as SYGVKD. This CDR3 is 16 amino acids long. Trimming left V 3 bases short and J 2 bases short, with 14 bases between. In the authors' methods: Reference gene primer amplification in the assay estimated nucleated cell counts. Libraries were prepared by immunoSEQ multiplex PCR; TCRdb keeps only in-frame clonotypes and omits some of them. The V and J calls and clone size come from that table; D and trimming were worked out from the DNA. The repertoire holds around 320,000 clones, with 88% as singletons. This entry is derived from a study of blood T cell repertoires in COVID-19. Overall study: Both acute and convalescent COVID-19 samples were obtained from the United States, Italy and Spain. Sources were T cells, B-cell-depleted T cells, or PBMCs; the material itself was cDNA or gDNA.

This TCR derives from a woman between 25 and 40 years old who had recovered from COVID-19. The chain carries TRBV10-3 and TRBJ1-5, with D possibly matching TRBD1 (6 bases). Sequencing input: peripheral blood. CDR3 region: CAISDQGSMGNQPQHF. CDR3 in DNA: TGTGCCATCAGTGATCAGGGGAGTATGGGCAATCAGCCCCAGCATTTT.